Included here is one T cell receptor beta chain sequence, with context. CDR3 length equals 11 residues. V lost 0 bases, J lost 10 bases, and 10 bases lay in between. CDR1 is DFQATT, CDR2 SNEGSKA, per germline (reference sequence). The protocol was immunoSEQ multiplex PCR, while the TCRdb copy is restricted to in-frame clones and leaves out a portion. Among approximately 1,500,000 clones listed, roughly 96% were seen once. The data are from a study of shared clonotypes between healthy human individuals. Study in general: Samples came from a couple of female and three male donors aged 18 to 49.

Sequencing used naive CD4+ T cells sorted from blood. The subset was: CD45RA+ positively selected. This TCR came from a man aged 30 to 45 in good health. The rearrangement uses TRBV20-1 and TRBJ2-7; D gene unclear. The CDR3 is CSARDEPAQYF. CDR3 DNA sequence: TGCAGTGCTAGAGATGAACCCGCACAGTACTTC.